These 7 T cell receptor beta chains were all obtained from the same sample, sequenced in a study of graft-versus-host responses after intestinal transplantation. No antigen has been identified for these receptors. Data came from immunoSEQ multiplex PCR; TCRdb stores just in-frame clones and leaves some out. Of about 31,000 clones listed, about four fifths are singletons. This specimen consisted of unstimulated CD8+ T cells sorted from spleen or lymph node cells, obtained before intestinal transplant. These receptor sequences come from a human donor who received an intestinal transplant.

The J gene is TRBJ1-2, the V gene TRBV7-9, with D unclear. The CDR3 spans 13 residues. Looked up from germline, CDR1 is SEHNR and CDR2 is FQNEAQ (reference sequence). V lost 2 bases and J lost 3, with 7 bases in between. The CDR3 sequence: CASSLRGYYGYTF. The CDR3 bases are TGTGCCAGCAGCTTAAGAGGCTACTATGGCTACACCTTC.

The CDR3 is CASSLGTGVQPQHF. CDR3 nucleotide sequence: TGTGCCAGCAGCTTAGGGACAGGGGTTCAGCCCCAGCATTTT. This chain links TRBV7-9 with TRBJ1-5; 9 bases are shared with TRBD1. The CDR3 runs to 14 residues. The V and J ends lost 1 base and 6 bases, in that order; junction bases with no gene match: 1. The V gene's germline CDR1 is SEHNR and CDR2 FQNEAQ (reference sequence). Filled out from reference TRBV7-9 and TRBJ1-5, the complete variable domain reads DTGVSQNPRHKITKRGQNVTFRCDPISEHNRLYWYRQTLGQGPEFLTYFQNEAQLEKSRLLSDRFSAERPKGSFSTLEIQRTEQGDSAMYLCASSLGTGVQPQHFGDGTRLSIL.

The genes are TRBV6-1 and TRBJ1-5; D is unresolved. Germline V gene sequence: CDR1 MNHNS, CDR2 SASEGT. The length of the CDR3 is 16 residues. V was pared by 4 bases and J by 5 bases, with 18 bases between. In DNA, the CDR3 is TGTGCCAGCAGTGCCCGCGGGGAGGGCCAAGATCAGCCCCAGCATTTT. Its translation is CASSARGEGQDQPQHF.

The chain is built from TRBV27 and TRBJ2-1; TRBD2 is a possible D gene (6 bases). In germline, CDR1 is MNHEY, CDR2 SMNVEV (reference sequence). Trimming left V 5 bases short and J 2 bases short, with 13 bases between. The CDR3 is 15 residues long. The CDR3 spells CASSPAGNPYNEQFF. The CDR3, as DNA: TGTGCCAGCAGTCCTGCGGGGAACCCCTACAATGAGCAGTTCTTC.

This chain uses TRBV18 with TRBJ1-1, with D uncertain. The CDR3 is made up of 14 amino acids. CDR1 is KGHSH, CDR2 LQKENI, per germline. Trimming took 0 bases from V and 4 from J, leaving 9 bases between them. The CDR3: CASSPPSRVTEAFF. The CDR3 bases are TGTGCCAGCTCACCACCGTCCCGCGTCACTGAAGCTTTCTTT.

The chain employs TRBV6-5 and TRBJ1-5; D not certain. The CDR3 has 13 residues. Per the germline V gene, CDR1 is MNHEY and CDR2 is SVGAGI. The ends were cut back, 9 bases at V and 4 bases at J, with 13 bases in the middle. Here the CDR3 reads CASASFWNQPQHF. Written as DNA, the CDR3 is TGTGCCAGTGCGTCTTTCTGGAATCAGCCCCAGCATTTT.

The V call is TRBV10-3, the J call TRBJ2-5; TRBD2 aligns across 12 bases. V dropped 4 bases and J dropped 5; count of bases not matched to a gene: 8. The CDR3 has 16 residues. Germline V gene lookup returns CDR1 ENHRY and CDR2 SYGVKD. The CDR3 is CAISVTSGGSGETQYF. The CDR3 coding sequence is TGTGCCATCAGTGTGACTAGCGGGGGTTCCGGGGAGACCCAGTACTTC.